The rows below give T cell receptor beta chains drawn from one sample of a study of blood T cell repertoires in COVID-19. Libraries were prepared by immunoSEQ multiplex PCR; TCRdb keeps only in-frame clonotypes and omits some of them. Here the sample spans about 300,000 clones, roughly 86% being singletons. Specimen: peripheral blood. Receptors originate from a woman aged 50 to 60 with acute or convalescent COVID-19. CDR3s include the opening cysteine and the closing phenylalanine or tryptophan. D genes are given only for firm matches. A clone size is listed for some rows: how often the clone was seen (once, few, many), or a class if it is expanded.

d_call j_call clone_size v_call cdr3_aa cdr3_nt
TRBD1 TRBJ1-1 once TRBV11-2 CASSSYLGQGRIRDTEAFF TGTGCCAGCAGCAGTTATCTAGGACAGGGGAGGATTCGTGACACTGAAGCTTTCTTT
- TRBJ1-1 - TRBV2 CASRHRQANTEAFF TGTGCCAGCAGGCACAGACAGGCTAACACTGAAGCTTTCTTT
- TRBJ2-3 - TRBV2 CASSEARRAQYF TGTGCCAGCAGTGAGGCGAGGCGCGCGCAGTATTTT
- TRBJ2-2 once TRBV7-9 CASSLIRVNTGELFF TGTGCCAGCAGCTTAATCAGGGTTAACACCGGGGAGCTGTTTTTT
- TRBJ2-7 few TRBV5-4 CASSLRSTNYEQYF TGTGCCAGCAGCTTGCGATCGACTAACTACGAGCAGTACTTC
- TRBJ2-3 - TRBV21-1 CASSRNRTDTQYF TGTGCCAGCAGCAGGAACAGAACAGATACGCAGTATTTT
TRBD1 TRBJ2-7 - TRBV3-1/TRBV3-2 CASSLRDRAYEQYF TGTGCCAGCAGCCTCCGGGACAGGGCCTACGAGCAGTACTTC
TRBD2 TRBJ2-7 - TRBV4-2 CASSQGNGLAGGNEQYF TGTGCCAGCAGCCAAGGTAATGGACTAGCGGGAGGCAACGAGCAGTACTTC
TRBD1 TRBJ2-7 - TRBV6-5 CASRRTRTGAYEQYF TGTGCCAGCAGACGAACTCGGACAGGGGCCTACGAGCAGTACTTC
TRBD1 TRBJ1-1 few TRBV6-2/TRBV6-3 CASSYDRVRAFF TGTGCCAGCAGTTACGACAGGGTAAGAGCTTTCTTT
- TRBJ1-3 - TRBV9 CASSVAPGNTIYF TGTGCCAGCAGCGTAGCTCCGGGGAACACCATATATTTT
- TRBJ1-3 - TRBV7-2 CASSPRGPSGNTIYF TGTGCCAGCAGCCCCAGGGGCCCCTCTGGAAACACCATATATTTT
- TRBJ1-5 - TRBV18 CASSPFSTDDGNQPQHF TGTGCCAGCTCACCTTTTAGTACAGACGATGGGAATCAGCCCCAGCATTTT
- TRBJ2-1 - TRBV2 CASSEVREQFF TGTGCCAGCAGTGAGGTGCGTGAGCAGTTCTTC
- TRBJ1-1 - TRBV19 CASSIGPGNTEAFF TGTGCCAGTAGTATAGGTCCGGGGAACACTGAAGCTTTCTTT
TRBD1 TRBJ1-2 - TRBV7-2 CASSAAGQAIYGYTF TGTGCCAGCAGCGCGGCGGGACAGGCTATCTATGGCTACACCTTC
- TRBJ1-2 - TRBV27 CASSLWGQPYGYTF TGTGCCAGCAGTTTATGGGGCCAGCCCTATGGCTACACCTTC
- TRBJ2-5 - TRBV28 CASSFVRVFSETQYF TGTGCCAGCAGTTTTGTGCGGGTTTTCTCCGAGACCCAGTACTTC
TRBD2 TRBJ2-3 few TRBV15 CATSRSGRTDTQYF TGTGCCACCAGCAGGAGCGGGAGAACAGATACGCAGTATTTT
TRBD2 TRBJ2-7 - TRBV29-1 CSVGLAGLYEQYF TGCAGCGTAGGACTAGCGGGACTCTACGAGCAGTACTTC
- TRBJ1-5 - TRBV6-6 CASSYGWGGGNQPQHF TGTGCCAGCAGTTACGGGTGGGGAGGAGGCAATCAGCCCCAGCATTTT
- TRBJ1-3 - TRBV19 CASSRAGNTIYF TGTGCCAGTAGTCGAGCTGGAAACACCATATATTTT
- TRBJ1-1 - TRBV7-3 CASSGAPNTEAFF TGTGCCAGCTCAGGGGCCCCGAACACTGAAGCTTTCTTT
TRBD1 TRBJ2-7 - TRBV15 CATSARDRNSYERYF TGTGCCACCAGCGCCCGGGACAGAAACTCCTACGAGCGGTACTTC
TRBD1 TRBJ1-2 - TRBV5-1 CASSLAGTGNYGYTF TGCGCCAGCAGCTTGGCGGGGACAGGAAACTATGGCTACACCTTC
- TRBJ2-1 - TRBV7-2 CASSFLDKPTDNEQFF TGTGCCAGCAGCTTCTTAGACAAACCGACCGACAATGAGCAGTTCTTC
TRBD1 TRBJ1-1 few TRBV18 CASSQGARTEAFF TGTGCCAGCTCACAGGGGGCGAGAACTGAAGCTTTCTTT
TRBD1 TRBJ1-3 - TRBV2 CASSGRRDRGSDLLNTIYF TGTGCCAGCAGTGGCCGCCGGGACAGGGGATCGGATCTTTTAAACACCATATATTTT
TRBD2 TRBJ2-5 few TRBV3-1/TRBV3-2 CASSQGAGVGETQYF TGTGCCAGCAGCCAAGGTGCGGGAGTCGGGGAGACCCAGTACTTC
- TRBJ2-7 once TRBV6-5 CALRQGSSYEQYF TGTGCCCTCCGGCAGGGGAGCTCCTACGAGCAGTACTTC
TRBD1 TRBJ2-7 - TRBV28 CASYPGQGSEQYF TGTGCCAGCTACCCGGGACAGGGATCCGAGCAGTACTTC
TRBD2 TRBJ2-7 - TRBV7-9 CASNPSGGDYEQYF TGTGCCAGCAACCCTAGCGGAGGGGACTACGAGCAGTACTTC
- TRBJ1-1 - TRBV4-1 CASSQDKMNTEAFF TGCGCCAGCAGCCAAGACAAAATGAACACTGAAGCTTTCTTT
- TRBJ2-7 - TRBV5-1 CASSPTVVSYEQYF TGCGCCAGCAGCCCGACAGTAGTATCCTACGAGCAGTACTTC
- TRBJ2-6 - TRBV27 CASSPLISSGANVLTF TGTGCCAGCAGTCCCTTAATCAGCTCTGGGGCCAACGTCCTGACTTTC